This T cell receptor beta chain is drawn from a study of ipilimumab plus nivolumab after autologous stem cell transplantation. Germline V gene sequence: CDR1 LNHNV, CDR2 YYDKDF (reference sequence). This CDR3 region has 14 residues. The V end was cut by 8 bases, the J end by 9 bases, with 20 bases between. Assay used: immunoSEQ multiplex PCR; TCRdb lists only in-frame clones, some missing. In the table there are around 45,000 clones, around nine tenths of which are singletons. This specimen was PBMCs, taken in a trial of ipilimumab plus nivolumab as post-transplant consolidation. This chain links TRBV15 with TRBJ2-1; no clear D. The TCR sequence derives from a male donor with multiple myeloma. CDR3 DNA sequence: TGTGCCACCCGGCTTGCCCAGGCGGCTCCTGAGCAGTTCTTC. Amino acids: CATRLAQAAPEQFF.